What follows are 18 T cell receptor beta chains derived from one specimen sequenced in a study of T cell repertoires in cytomegalovirus infection. TCRdb re-called the reads with MiXCR, one entry per CDR3 protein. The sample lists about 51,000 distinct CDR3 sequences, over 15% occurring once. These receptors have no known antigen. The sequences come from CD8+ T cells from cultured PBMCs, collected from culture after CMV antigen stimulation. The receptors originated from a human donor in good health (CMV status not recorded). Some clones in this sample may be carry-over from other donors' samples.

This clonotype was recorded a few times. This chain joins TRBV7-2 and TRBJ2-3; TRBD2 agrees at 9 bases. The trim removed 1 base at V and 2 bases at J, leaving 16 bases unmatched. The V gene's germline CDR1 is SGHTA and CDR2 FQGNSA. CDR3 length: 20 amino acids. This CDR3 is CASSLDVAQRAGGYTDTQYF. Written as DNA, the CDR3 is TGTGCCAGCAGCTTAGATGTGGCCCAGAGAGCGGGGGGCTACACAGATACGCAGTATTTT. The full variable domain, completed using reference TRBV7-2 and TRBJ2-3, is GAGVSQSPSNKVTEKGKDVELRCDPISGHTALYWYRQSLGQGLEFLIYFQGNSAPDKSGLPSDRFSAERTGGSVSTLTIQRTQQEDSAVYLCASSLDVAQRAGGYTDTQYFGPGTRLTVL.

The chain has TRBV7-2 and TRBJ2-7; unclear D gene. This CDR3 has 14 residues. Trimming shortened V by 1 base and J by 2 bases, and 9 bases separated the two germline ends. Germline V gene lookup returns CDR1 SGHTA and CDR2 FQGNSA. For the CDR3, the DNA is TGTGCCAGCAGCTTAGGCGCCTCTCCCTACGAGCAGTACTTC. Protein sequence: CASSLGASPYEQYF.

This sequence joins TRBV5-1 and TRBJ2-1, with 9 bases aligning to TRBD2. The CDR3 covers 14 residues. Germline V gene sequence: CDR1 SGHRS, CDR2 YFSETQ. With 4 bases clipped from V and 10 bases from J, the junction kept 9 bases outside the gene matches. In nucleotides, the CDR3 is TGCGCCAGCAGCCTGGTCCCAAGCGGGGGGGAGCAGTTCTTC. Residues: CASSLVPSGGEQFF.

The chain has TRBV6-2 or TRBV6-3 and TRBJ2-1, with TRBD2 matching 10 bases. The V segment lost 0 bases and the J segment 0 bases; nucleotides outside the gene matches: 11. Germline V gene sequence: CDR1 MNHEY, CDR2 SVGEGT. The CDR3 length is 20 residues. The CDR3 sequence is CASSYSSSPSGGSSYNEQFF. DNA of the CDR3: TGTGCCAGCAGTTACTCGAGTTCCCCTAGCGGGGGTAGCTCCTACAATGAGCAGTTCTTC.

The rearrangement links TRBV2 to TRBJ2-7; weak D call: TRBD2 (5 bases). The germline V gene has CDR1 SNHLY and CDR2 FYNNEI. The CDR3 sequence is 14 residues long. V was trimmed by 5 bases and J by 4 bases, leaving 15 bases between them. CDR3 DNA: TGTGCCAGCAGTTTTACCGGGATGCAGTACGAGCAGTACTTC. It yields the protein CASSFTGMQYEQYF.

This clonotype was observed a handful of times. The chain recombines TRBV29-1 with TRBJ1-3; D is undetermined. Between the trimmed V and J ends, which lost 3 bases and 1 base, there was a span of 10 bases. The CDR3 is 14 amino acids. CDR1 and CDR2 (germline): SQVTM, ANQGSEA. CDR3 sequence reads: CSVEEAASGNTIYF. CDR3 bases: TGCAGCGTTGAGGAGGCCGCATCTGGAAACACCATATATTTT.

The chain employs TRBV20-1 and TRBJ2-7; D unclear. The length of the CDR3 is 14 residues. CDR1 and CDR2 from the germline V gene are DFQATT and SNEGSKA (reference sequence). Trimming pared 2 bases from V and 2 bases from J, leaving 13 bases between. The CDR3 loop reads CSARHALDPYEQYF. CDR3 nucleotide sequence: TGCAGTGCTAGACACGCTCTTGACCCCTACGAGCAGTACTTC.

Comments on this clonotype: One junction end does not reproduce the germline sequence, and a read error may be involved. The chain carries TRBV7-6 and TRBJ2-7; D remains ambiguous. Germline loops: CDR1 SGHVS, CDR2 FNYEAQ. CDR3 length equals 13 residues. The CDR3 sequence is CASSPGSSDEQYF. CDR3 DNA: TGTGCCAGCAGCCCCGGGTCCTCCGACGAGCAGTACTTC.

The gene calls are TRBV7-8 and TRBJ2-3; TRBD2 aligns across 11 bases. The germline V gene has CDR1 SGHVS and CDR2 FQNEAQ. This CDR3 spans 18 amino acids. V was pared by 5 bases and J by 5 bases, with 15 bases of the junction left unmatched. CDR3 bases: TGTGCCAGCAGCATTAGGGGTGAACTAGCGGGGGTGGGAGATACGCAGTATTTT. It translates to CASSIRGELAGVGDTQYF.

The chain is built from TRBV28 and TRBJ2-1; D may be TRBD2 (5 bases). This CDR3 contains 15 residues. V lost 0 bases to trimming and J lost 8 bases, with 14 bases between them. Germline V gene lookup returns CDR1 MDHEN and CDR2 SYDVKM. CDR3 nucleotide sequence: TGTGCCAGCAGTTTATGGGTGACGGGGATGGATGAGCAGTTCTTC. This sequence encodes CASSLWVTGMDEQFF.

The chain uses TRBV7-3 and TRBJ2-1; 14 bases are shared with TRBD2. From germline, CDR1 is SGHTA and CDR2 FQGTGA. The trim removed 4 bases at V and 4 bases at J, leaving 3 bases unmatched. The CDR3 has 16 residues. The CDR3 region has the DNA TGTGCCAGCAGCTCCGGACTAGCGGGAGGTTACAATGAGCAGTTCTTC. Its translation: CASSSGLAGGYNEQFF.

This chain links TRBV12-3 or TRBV12-4 with TRBJ2-7, with 7 bases identical to TRBD1. V was pared by 5 bases and J by 1 base, with 5 bases of the junction left unmatched. This CDR3 is 14 amino acids long. The CDR3 is CASSPWTGSYEQYF. The CDR3 nucleotides are TGTGCCAGCAGTCCATGGACAGGTTCCTACGAGCAGTACTTC.

There are many counts of this clonotype. The DNA for the CDR3 is TGCAGTGCTAGAGAGGACAGGGGGCCTTATAGCAATCAGCCCCAGCATTTT. It yields the protein CSAREDRGPYSNQPQHF. The V gene is TRBV20-1, the J gene TRBJ1-5; 11 nucleotides match TRBD1. Germline V CDR1 and CDR2: DFQATT, SNEGSKA (reference sequence). The CDR3 extends over 17 amino acids. With 0 bases clipped from V and 0 bases from J, the junction kept 4 bases outside the gene matches.

This clonotype was detected only a few times. The chain uses TRBV7-6 and TRBJ2-5; D not resolved. The CDR3 is made up of 16 amino acids. The V gene's germline CDR1 is SGHVS and CDR2 FNYEAQ. V lost 4 bases and J lost 5, with 20 bases in between. CDR3 amino acids: CASSSRPGPARETQYF. The CDR3 region has the DNA TGTGCCAGCAGCTCACGTCCAGGACCGGCTCGGGAGACCCAGTACTTC. Looking up the rest from reference TRBV7-6 and TRBJ2-5 gives the full variable domain: GAGVSQSPRYKVTKRGQDVALRCDPISGHVSLYWYRQALGQGPEFLTYFNYEAQQDKSGLPNDRFSAERPEGSISTLTIQRTEQRDSAMYRCASSSRPGPARETQYFGPGTRLLVL.

The chain joins TRBV7-6 to TRBJ1-2; 8 nucleotides agree with TRBD1. This CDR3 region has 15 residues. Unmatched junction bases numbered 6, after V lost 0 bases and J lost 6 bases. CDR1 and CDR2 (germline): SGHVS, FNYEAQ. The CDR3 is CASSLADRAQDGYTF. The DNA of the CDR3 is TGTGCCAGCAGCTTAGCGGACAGGGCACAGGATGGCTACACCTTC.

V is TRBV27 and J is TRBJ2-5, with D possibly TRBD1 on 5 matching bases. There are 13 residues in the CDR3. Germline lookup yields CDR1 MNHEY and CDR2 SMNVEV (reference sequence). The V end lost 3 bases, the J end lost 6 bases, and 11 bases lay between the germline ends. The CDR3 DNA is TGTGCCAGCAGTTTTGACAGCTCAAAGACCCAGTACTTC. Translated, it gives CASSFDSSKTQYF.

This chain joins TRBV12-3 or TRBV12-4 and TRBJ1-3, with D possibly being TRBD1 (6 bases). The CDR3 runs 14 residues. Trimming pared 10 bases from V and 3 bases from J, leaving 16 bases between. In DNA form, the CDR3 reads TGTGCCATCCCGGACAGAAAGAGTGGAAACACCATATATTTT. Amino acid sequence: CAIPDRKSGNTIYF.

The chain joins TRBV7-2 to TRBJ1-6; 7 bases map to TRBD1. V trimming: 5 bases; J trimming: 2 bases; junction bases outside the gene matches: 15. The length of the CDR3 is 19 residues. Germline CDR1 reads SGHTA; CDR2 reads FQGNSA. The CDR3 DNA follows: TGTGCCAGCAGCCCGGACAGGACAGCCACTAATCCCTATAATTCACCCCTCCACTTT. Its translation is CASSPDRTATNPYNSPLHF.